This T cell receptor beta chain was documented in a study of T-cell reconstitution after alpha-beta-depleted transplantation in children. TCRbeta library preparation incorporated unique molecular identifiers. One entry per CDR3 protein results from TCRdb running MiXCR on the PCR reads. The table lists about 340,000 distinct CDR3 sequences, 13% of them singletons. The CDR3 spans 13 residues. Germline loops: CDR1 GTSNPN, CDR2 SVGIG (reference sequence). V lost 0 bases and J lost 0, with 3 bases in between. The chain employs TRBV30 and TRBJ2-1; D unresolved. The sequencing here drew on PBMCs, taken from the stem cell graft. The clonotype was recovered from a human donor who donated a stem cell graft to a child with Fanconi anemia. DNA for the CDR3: TGTGCCTGGAGTGTCCTCTCCTACAATGAGCAGTTCTTC. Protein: CAWSVLSYNEQFF.